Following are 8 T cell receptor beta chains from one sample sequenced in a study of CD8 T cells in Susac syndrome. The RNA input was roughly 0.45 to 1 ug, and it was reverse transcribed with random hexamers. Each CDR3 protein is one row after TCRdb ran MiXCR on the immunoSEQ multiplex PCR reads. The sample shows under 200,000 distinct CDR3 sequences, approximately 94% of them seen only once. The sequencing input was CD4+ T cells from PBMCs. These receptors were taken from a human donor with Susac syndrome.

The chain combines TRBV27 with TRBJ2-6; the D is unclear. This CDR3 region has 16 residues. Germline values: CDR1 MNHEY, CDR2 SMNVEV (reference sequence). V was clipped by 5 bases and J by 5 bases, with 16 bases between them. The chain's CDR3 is CASSPRTSGWANVLTF. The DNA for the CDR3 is TGTGCCAGCAGTCCACGGACCTCCGGATGGGCCAACGTCCTGACTTTC.

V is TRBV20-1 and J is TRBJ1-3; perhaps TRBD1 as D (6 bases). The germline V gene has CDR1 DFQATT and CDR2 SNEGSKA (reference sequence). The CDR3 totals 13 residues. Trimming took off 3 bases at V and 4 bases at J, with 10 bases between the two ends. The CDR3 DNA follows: TGCAGTGCTAGGGTGACAGGAGGAAACACCATATATTTT. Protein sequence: CSARVTGGNTIYF.

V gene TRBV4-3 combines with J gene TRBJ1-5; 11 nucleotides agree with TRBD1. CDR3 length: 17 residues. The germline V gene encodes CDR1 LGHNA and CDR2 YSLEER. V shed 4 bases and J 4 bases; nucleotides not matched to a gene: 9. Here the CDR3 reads CASSRTVGQGANQPQHF. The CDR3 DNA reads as TGCGCCAGCAGCCGGACAGTAGGACAGGGGGCGAATCAGCCCCAGCATTTT.

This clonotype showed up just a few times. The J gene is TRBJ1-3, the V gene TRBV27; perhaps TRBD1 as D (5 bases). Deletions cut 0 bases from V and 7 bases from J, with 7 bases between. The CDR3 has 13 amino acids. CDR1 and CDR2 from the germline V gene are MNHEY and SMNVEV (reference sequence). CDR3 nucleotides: TGTGCCAGCAGTTTATCGGGGGGGAACACCATATATTTT. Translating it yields CASSLSGGNTIYF.

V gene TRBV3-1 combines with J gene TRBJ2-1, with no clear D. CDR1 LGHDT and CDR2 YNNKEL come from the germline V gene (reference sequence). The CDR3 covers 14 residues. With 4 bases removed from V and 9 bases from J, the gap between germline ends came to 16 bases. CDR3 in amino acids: CASSPLKGLSEQFF. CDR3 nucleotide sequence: TGTGCCAGCAGCCCCTTGAAAGGGCTTAGTGAGCAGTTCTTC.

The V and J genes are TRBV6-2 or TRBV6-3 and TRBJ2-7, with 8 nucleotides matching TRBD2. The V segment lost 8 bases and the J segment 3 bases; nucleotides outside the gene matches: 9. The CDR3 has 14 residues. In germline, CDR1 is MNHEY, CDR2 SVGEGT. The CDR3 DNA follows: TGTGCCAGCGCCCGACTAGCGCTGAACTACGAGCAGTACTTC. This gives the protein CASARLALNYEQYF.

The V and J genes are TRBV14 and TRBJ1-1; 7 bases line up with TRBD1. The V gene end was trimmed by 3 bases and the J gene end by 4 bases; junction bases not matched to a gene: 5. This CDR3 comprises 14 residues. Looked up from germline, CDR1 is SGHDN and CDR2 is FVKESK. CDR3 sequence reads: CASSQRHRGTEAFF. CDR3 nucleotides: TGTGCCAGCAGCCAGAGACACAGGGGCACTGAAGCTTTCTTT.

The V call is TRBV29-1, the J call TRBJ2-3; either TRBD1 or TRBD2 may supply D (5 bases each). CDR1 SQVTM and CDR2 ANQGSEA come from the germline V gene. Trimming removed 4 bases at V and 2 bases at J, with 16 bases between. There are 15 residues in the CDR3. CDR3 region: CSVVVGAQLTDTQYF. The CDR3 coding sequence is TGCAGCGTTGTGGTCGGGGCGCAACTCACAGATACGCAGTATTTT.